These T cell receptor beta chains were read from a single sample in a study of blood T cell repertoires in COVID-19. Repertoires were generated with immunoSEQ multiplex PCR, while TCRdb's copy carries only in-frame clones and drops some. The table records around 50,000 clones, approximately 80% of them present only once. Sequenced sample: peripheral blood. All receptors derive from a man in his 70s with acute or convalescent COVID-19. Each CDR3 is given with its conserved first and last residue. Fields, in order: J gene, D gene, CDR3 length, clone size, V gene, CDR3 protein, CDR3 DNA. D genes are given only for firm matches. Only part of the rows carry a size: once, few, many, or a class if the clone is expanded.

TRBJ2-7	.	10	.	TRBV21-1	CASSNREQYF	TGTGCCAGCAGCAACCGCGAGCAGTACTTC
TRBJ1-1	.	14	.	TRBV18	CASSPQAGNTEAFF	TGTGCCAGCTCACCACAGGCAGGAAACACTGAAGCTTTCTTT
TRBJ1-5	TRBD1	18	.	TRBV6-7	CASSSIEGQGMANQPQHF	TGTGCCAGCAGTTCCATCGAAGGACAGGGGATGGCGAATCAGCCCCAGCATTTT
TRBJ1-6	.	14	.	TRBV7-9	CASSLTGLNSPLHF	TGTGCCAGCAGCCTTACGGGACTTAATTCACCCCTCCACTTT
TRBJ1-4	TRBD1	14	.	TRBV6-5	CASAGQGLNEKLFF	TGTGCCAGCGCGGGACAGGGGCTGAATGAAAAACTGTTTTTT
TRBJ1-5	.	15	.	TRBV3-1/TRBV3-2	CASSQDFQGGQPQHF	TGTGCCAGCAGCCAAGATTTTCAGGGCGGCCAGCCCCAGCATTTT
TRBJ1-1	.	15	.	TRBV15	CATSRDGGGVTEAFF	TGTGCCACCAGCAGAGATGGCGGGGGAGTCACTGAAGCTTTCTTT
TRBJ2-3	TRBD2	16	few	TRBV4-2	CASSHRLAGGDDTQYF	TGTGCCAGCAGCCATCGACTAGCGGGAGGTGACGATACGCAGTATTTT
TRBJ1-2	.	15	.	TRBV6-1	CASSEALGRGYGYTF	TGTGCCAGCAGTGAAGCGTTGGGGCGGGGCTATGGCTACACCTTC
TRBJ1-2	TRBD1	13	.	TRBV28	CASHRGPQGSYTF	TGTGCCAGCCACAGGGGGCCCCAGGGAAGCTACACCTTC
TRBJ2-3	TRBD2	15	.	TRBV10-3	CAISGGSGSTDTQYF	TGTGCCATCAGTGGAGGTAGCGGGAGCACAGATACGCAGTATTTT
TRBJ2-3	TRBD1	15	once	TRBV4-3	CASSRTGGLGDTQYF	TGCGCCAGCAGCCGAACAGGGGGACTTGGAGATACGCAGTATTTT
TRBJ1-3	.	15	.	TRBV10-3	CAISVVGHSGNTIYF	TGTGCCATCAGTGTAGTGGGGCACTCTGGAAACACCATATATTTT
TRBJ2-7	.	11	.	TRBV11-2	CASSLEAEQYF	TGTGCCAGCAGCTTAGAAGCCGAGCAGTACTTC
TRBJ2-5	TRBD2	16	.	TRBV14	CASRGRGPGHQETQYF	TGTGCCAGCAGGGGGAGGGGACCAGGACACCAAGAGACCCAGTACTTC
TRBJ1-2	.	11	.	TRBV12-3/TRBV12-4	CASRATRGYTF	TGTGCCAGCAGAGCAACGAGGGGCTACACCTTC
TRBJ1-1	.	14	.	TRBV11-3	CASSLNGEGTEAFF	TGTGCCAGCAGCTTAAACGGGGAAGGTACTGAAGCTTTCTTT
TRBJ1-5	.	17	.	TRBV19	CASSMVIGSGLNQPQHF	TGTGCCAGTAGTATGGTTATCGGGTCAGGGCTCAATCAGCCCCAGCATTTT
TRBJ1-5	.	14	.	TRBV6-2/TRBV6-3	CASSYGARNQPQHF	TGTGCCAGCAGTTACGGGGCTCGGAATCAGCCCCAGCATTTT
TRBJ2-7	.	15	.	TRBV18	CASSPLKWSSYEQYF	TGTGCCAGCTCACCCCTCAAATGGAGCTCCTACGAGCAGTACTTC
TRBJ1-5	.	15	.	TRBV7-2	CASSLGQGYNQPQHF	TGTGCCAGCAGCTTAGGGCAGGGGTACAATCAGCCCCAGCATTTT
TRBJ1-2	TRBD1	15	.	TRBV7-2	CASSLSRQGVYGYTF	TGTGCCAGCAGCTTATCCCGACAGGGGGTCTATGGCTACACCTTC
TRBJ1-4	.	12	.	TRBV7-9	CASSDNREPLFF	TGTGCCAGCAGCGACAACAGGGAACCTTTGTTTTTT
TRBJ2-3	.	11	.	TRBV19	CASKEGITQYF	TGTGCCAGTAAGGAGGGGATTACGCAGTATTTT
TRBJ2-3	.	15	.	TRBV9	CASSPLAGGADTQYF	TGTGCCAGCAGCCCCCTAGCAGGTGGGGCAGATACGCAGTATTTT
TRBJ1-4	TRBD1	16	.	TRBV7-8	CASSLGSNRGREKLFF	TGTGCCAGCAGCTTAGGAAGTAACAGGGGCCGGGAAAAACTGTTTTTT
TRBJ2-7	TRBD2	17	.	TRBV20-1	CSASPSGSPILLYEQYF	TGCAGTGCTAGTCCTAGCGGGAGCCCAATACTCCTCTACGAGCAGTACTTC
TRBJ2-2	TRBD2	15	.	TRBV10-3	CASRLAGENTGELFF	TGTGCCAGCCGACTAGCGGGGGAGAACACCGGGGAGCTGTTTTTT
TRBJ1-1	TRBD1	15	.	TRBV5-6	CASSIQGAGLVRAFF	TGTGCCAGCAGCATACAGGGGGCAGGTTTGGTTCGAGCTTTCTTT
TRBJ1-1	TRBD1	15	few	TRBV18	CASSPGQGARTEAFF	TGTGCCAGCTCACCGGGTCAGGGGGCACGTACTGAAGCTTTCTTT
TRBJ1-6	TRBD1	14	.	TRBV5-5	CASSLEGGRSPLHF	TGTGCCAGCAGCTTGGAAGGGGGCCGGTCACCCCTCCACTTT
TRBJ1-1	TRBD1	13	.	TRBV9	CASSDRANTEAFF	TGTGCCAGCTCGGACAGGGCGAACACTGAAGCTTTCTTT
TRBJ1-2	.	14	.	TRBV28	CASVSRLQGYGYTF	TGTGCCAGCGTGAGCAGACTACAAGGCTATGGCTACACCTTC
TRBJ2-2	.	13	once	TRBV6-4	CASSPQRDGELFF	TGTGCCAGCAGTCCTCAACGGGACGGGGAGCTGTTTTTT
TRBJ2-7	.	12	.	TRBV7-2	CASSLYLGEQYF	TGTGCCAGCAGCTTATATCTAGGCGAGCAGTACTTC
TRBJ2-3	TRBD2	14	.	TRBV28	CASSLGGGVNTQYF	TGTGCCAGCAGTTTAGGGGGAGGGGTAAATACGCAGTATTTT
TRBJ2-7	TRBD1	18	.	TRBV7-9	CASSAPVGQGNKPYEQYF	TGTGCCAGCAGCGCTCCCGTGGGACAGGGAAATAAGCCCTACGAGCAGTACTTC
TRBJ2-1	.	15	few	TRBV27	CASSYLNRDYNEQFF	TGTGCCAGCAGTTATCTCAACCGGGACTACAATGAGCAGTTCTTC
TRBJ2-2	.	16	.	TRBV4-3	CASSHSPGGNTGELFF	TGCGCCAGCAGCCACTCCCCCGGGGGAAACACCGGGGAGCTGTTTTTT
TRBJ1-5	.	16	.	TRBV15	CATSRDVRRGNQPQHF	TGTGCCACCAGCAGAGACGTTCGACGGGGCAATCAGCCCCAGCATTTT
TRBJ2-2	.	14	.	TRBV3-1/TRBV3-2	CASSQETGAGELFF	TGTGCCAGCAGCCAAGAAACGGGGGCCGGGGAGCTGTTTTTT
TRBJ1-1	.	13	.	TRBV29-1	CSVEERRETEAFF	TGCAGCGTTGAAGAGCGAAGAGAGACTGAAGCTTTCTTT
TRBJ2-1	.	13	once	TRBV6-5	CASSYLGENEQFF	TGTGCCAGCAGTTACCTGGGCGAAAATGAGCAGTTCTTC
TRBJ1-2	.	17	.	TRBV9	CASSVGGGGFRNYGYTF	TGTGCCAGCAGCGTAGGAGGTGGTGGGTTTAGGAACTATGGCTACACCTTC
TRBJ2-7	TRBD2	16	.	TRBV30	CAWSSLAGKKSYEQYF	TGTGCCTGGAGTTCCCTAGCGGGGAAAAAGTCCTACGAGCAGTACTTC
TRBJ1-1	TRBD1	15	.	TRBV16	CASSPRGTGATEAFF	TGTGCCAGCAGCCCTCGCGGTACAGGGGCCACTGAAGCTTTCTTT
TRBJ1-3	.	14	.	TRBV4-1	CASSQDSSGNTIYF	TGCGCCAGCAGCCAAGACAGCTCTGGAAACACCATATATTTT